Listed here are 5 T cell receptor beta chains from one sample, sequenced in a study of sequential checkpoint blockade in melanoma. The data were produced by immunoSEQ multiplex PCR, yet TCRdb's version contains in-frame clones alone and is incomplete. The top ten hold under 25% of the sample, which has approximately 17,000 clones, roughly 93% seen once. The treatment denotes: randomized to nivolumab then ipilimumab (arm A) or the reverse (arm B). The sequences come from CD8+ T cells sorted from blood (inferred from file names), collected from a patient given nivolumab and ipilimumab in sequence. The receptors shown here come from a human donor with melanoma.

The chain's CDR3 is CSVPGAGRNQPQHF. The CDR3 DNA follows: TGCAGCGTCCCGGGAGCAGGACGGAATCAGCCCCAGCATTTT. This chain connects TRBV29-1 to TRBJ1-5, with D uncertain. V was trimmed by 6 bases and J by 4 bases, leaving 16 bases between them. The CDR3 length is 14 residues. Per the germline V gene, CDR1 is SQVTM and CDR2 is ANQGSEA.

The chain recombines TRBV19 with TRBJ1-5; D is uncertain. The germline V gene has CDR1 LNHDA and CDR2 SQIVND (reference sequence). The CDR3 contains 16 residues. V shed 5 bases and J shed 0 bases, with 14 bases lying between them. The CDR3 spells CASSVLPGPSNQPQHF. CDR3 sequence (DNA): TGTGCCAGTAGTGTGTTGCCGGGTCCTAGCAATCAGCCCCAGCATTTT.

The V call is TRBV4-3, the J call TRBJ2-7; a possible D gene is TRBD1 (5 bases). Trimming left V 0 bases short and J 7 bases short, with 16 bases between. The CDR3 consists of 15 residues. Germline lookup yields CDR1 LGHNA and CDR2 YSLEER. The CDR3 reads CASSQDRGQGKEQYF. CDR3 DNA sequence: TGCGCCAGCAGCCAAGACAGAGGCCAGGGAAAGGAGCAGTACTTC.

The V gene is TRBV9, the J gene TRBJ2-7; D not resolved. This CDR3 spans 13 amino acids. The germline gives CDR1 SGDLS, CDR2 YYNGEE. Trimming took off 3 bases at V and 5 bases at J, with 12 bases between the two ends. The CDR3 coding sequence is TGTGCCAGCAGCGCCGACACGAGCCACGAGCAGTACTTC. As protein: CASSADTSHEQYF.

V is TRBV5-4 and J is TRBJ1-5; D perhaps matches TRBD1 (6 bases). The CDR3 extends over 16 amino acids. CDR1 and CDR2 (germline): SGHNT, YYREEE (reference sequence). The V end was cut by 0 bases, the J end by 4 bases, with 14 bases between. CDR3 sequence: CASSLGIGQKNQPQHF. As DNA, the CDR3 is TGTGCCAGCAGCTTGGGGATAGGACAGAAAAATCAGCCCCAGCATTTT. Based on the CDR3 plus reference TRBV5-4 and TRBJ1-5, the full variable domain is ETGVTQSPTHLIKTRGQQVTLRCSSQSGHNTVSWYQQALGQGPQFIFQYYREEENGRGNFPPRFSGLQFPNYSSELNVNALELDDSALYLCASSLGIGQKNQPQHFGDGTRLSIL.